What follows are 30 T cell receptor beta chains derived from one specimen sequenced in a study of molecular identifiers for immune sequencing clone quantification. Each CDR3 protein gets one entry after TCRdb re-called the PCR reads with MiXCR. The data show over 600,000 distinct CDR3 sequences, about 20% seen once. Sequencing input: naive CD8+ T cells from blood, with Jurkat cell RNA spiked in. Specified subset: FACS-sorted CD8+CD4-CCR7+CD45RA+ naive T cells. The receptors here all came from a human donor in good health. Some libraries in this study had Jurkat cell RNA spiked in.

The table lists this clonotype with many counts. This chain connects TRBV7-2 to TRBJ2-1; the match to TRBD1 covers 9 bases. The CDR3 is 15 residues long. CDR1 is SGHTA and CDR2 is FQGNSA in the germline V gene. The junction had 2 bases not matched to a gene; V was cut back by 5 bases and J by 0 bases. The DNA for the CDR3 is TGTGCCAGCAGCATGACAGGGGGCTCCTACAATGAGCAGTTCTTC. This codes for CASSMTGGSYNEQFF. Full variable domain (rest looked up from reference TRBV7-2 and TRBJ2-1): GAGVSQSPSNKVTEKGKDVELRCDPISGHTALYWYRQSLGQGLEFLIYFQGNSAPDKSGLPSDRFSAERTGGSVSTLTIQRTQQEDSAVYLCASSMTGGSYNEQFFGPGTRLTVL.

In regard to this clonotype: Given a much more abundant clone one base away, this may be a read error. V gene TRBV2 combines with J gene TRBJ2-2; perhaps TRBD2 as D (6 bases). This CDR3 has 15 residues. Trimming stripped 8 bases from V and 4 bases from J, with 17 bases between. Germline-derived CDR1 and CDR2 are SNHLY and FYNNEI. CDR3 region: CASAEDGGATGELFF. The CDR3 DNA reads TGTGCCAGCGCCGAGGACGGGGGTGCCACCGGGGAGCTGTTTTTT.

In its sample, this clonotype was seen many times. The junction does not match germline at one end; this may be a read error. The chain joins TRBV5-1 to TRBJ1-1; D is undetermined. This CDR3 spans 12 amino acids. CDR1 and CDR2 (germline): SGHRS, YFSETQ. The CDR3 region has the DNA TGCGCCAGCCGCTTGGGTCTTTCTGAAGCTTTCTTT. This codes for CASRLGLSEAFF.

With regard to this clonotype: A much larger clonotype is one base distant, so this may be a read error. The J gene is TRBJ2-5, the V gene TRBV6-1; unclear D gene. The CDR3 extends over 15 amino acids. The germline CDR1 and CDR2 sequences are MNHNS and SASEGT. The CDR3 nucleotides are TGTGCCAGCATAGAACGCGCCGCCGGGCAAGAGACCCAGTCCTTC. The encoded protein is CASIERAAGQETQSF.

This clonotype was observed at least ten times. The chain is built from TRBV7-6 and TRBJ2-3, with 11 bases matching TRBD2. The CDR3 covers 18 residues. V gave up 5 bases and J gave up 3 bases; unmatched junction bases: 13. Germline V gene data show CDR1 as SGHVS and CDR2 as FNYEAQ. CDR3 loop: CASSATILRLAGTDTQYF. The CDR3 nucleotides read TGTGCCAGCAGCGCGACAATACTGAGACTAGCGGGAACAGATACGCAGTATTTT.

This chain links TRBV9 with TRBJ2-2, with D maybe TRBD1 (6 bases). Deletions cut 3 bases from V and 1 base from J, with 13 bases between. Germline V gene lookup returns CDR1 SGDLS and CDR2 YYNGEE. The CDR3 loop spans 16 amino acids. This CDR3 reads CASSGDPGENTGELFF. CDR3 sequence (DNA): TGTGCCAGCAGCGGTGACCCAGGGGAGAACACCGGGGAGCTGTTTTTT.

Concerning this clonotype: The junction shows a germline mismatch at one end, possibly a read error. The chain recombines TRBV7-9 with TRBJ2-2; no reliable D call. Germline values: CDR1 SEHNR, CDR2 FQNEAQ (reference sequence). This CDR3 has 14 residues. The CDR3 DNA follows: TGTGCCCGCAGCTTTGTTCGTTACACCGGGGAGCTGTTTTTT. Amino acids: CARSFVRYTGELFF.

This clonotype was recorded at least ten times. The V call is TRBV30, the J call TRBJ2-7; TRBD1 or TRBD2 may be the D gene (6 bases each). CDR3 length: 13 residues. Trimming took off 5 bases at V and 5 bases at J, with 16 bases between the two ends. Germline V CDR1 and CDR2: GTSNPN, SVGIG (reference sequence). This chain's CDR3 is CAWPVGGPHEQYF. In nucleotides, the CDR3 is TGTGCCTGGCCCGTGGGGGGCCCCCACGAGCAGTACTTC. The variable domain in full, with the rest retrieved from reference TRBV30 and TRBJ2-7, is SQTIHQWPATLVQPVGSPLSLECTVEGTSNPNLYWYRQAAGRGLQLLFYSVGIGQISSEVPQNLSASRPQDRQFILSSKKLLLSDSGFYLCAWPVGGPHEQYFGPGTRLTVT.

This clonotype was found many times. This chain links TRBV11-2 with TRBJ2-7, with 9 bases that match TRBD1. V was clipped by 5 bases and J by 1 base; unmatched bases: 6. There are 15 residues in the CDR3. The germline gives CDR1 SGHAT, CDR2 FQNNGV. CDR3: CASSGNDRGSYEQYF. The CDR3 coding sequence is TGTGCCAGCAGCGGGAACGACAGGGGGTCCTACGAGCAGTACTTC. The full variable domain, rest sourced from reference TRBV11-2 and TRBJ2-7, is EAGVAQSPRYKIIEKRQSVAFWCNPISGHATLYWYQQILGQGPKLLIQFQNNGVVDDSQLPKDRFSAERLKGVDSTLKIQPAKLEDSAVYLCASSGNDRGSYEQYFGPGTRLTVT.

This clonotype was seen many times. The CDR3 DNA follows: TGTGCCAGCAGTTTACCCCTGGATCCGGCAGGGACCCAGTACTTC. This translates into CASSLPLDPAGTQYF. The genes are TRBV12-3 or TRBV12-4 and TRBJ2-5; unclear D gene. There are 15 residues in the CDR3. V was trimmed by 2 bases and J by 7 bases, leaving 17 bases between them.

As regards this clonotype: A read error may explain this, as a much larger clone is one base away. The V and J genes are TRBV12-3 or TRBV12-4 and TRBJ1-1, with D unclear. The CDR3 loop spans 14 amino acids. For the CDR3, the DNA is TGTGCCAGCGGTTTCGCACAGTTGAACACTGAAGCTTTCTTT. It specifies CASGFAQLNTEAFF.

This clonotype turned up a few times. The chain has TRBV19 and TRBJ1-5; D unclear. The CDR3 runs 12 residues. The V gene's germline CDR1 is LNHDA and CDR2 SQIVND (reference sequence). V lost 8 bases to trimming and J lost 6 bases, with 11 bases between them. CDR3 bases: TGTGCCAGTGGAATGGGGTTTCAGCCCCAGCATTTT. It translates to CASGMGFQPQHF. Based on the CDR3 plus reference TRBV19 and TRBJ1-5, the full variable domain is DGGITQSPKYLFRKEGQNVTLSCEQNLNHDAMYWYRQDPGQGLRLIYYSQIVNDFQKGDIAEGYSVSREKKESFPLTVTSAQKNPTAFYLCASGMGFQPQHFGDGTRLSIL.

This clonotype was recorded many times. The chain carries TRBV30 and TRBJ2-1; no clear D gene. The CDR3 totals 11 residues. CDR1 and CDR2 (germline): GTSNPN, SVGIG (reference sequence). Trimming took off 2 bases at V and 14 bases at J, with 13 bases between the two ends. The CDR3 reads CAWSRVSHEFF. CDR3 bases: TGTGCCTGGAGTCGGGTTAGTCACGAGTTCTTC.

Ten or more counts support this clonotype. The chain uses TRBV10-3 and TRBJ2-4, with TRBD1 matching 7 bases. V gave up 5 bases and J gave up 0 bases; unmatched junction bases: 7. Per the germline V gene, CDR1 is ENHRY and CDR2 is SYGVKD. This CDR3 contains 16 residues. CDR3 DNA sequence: TGTGCCATCAGTCTTACAGGGGACGTAGCCAAAAACATTCAGTACTTC. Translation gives CAISLTGDVAKNIQYF.

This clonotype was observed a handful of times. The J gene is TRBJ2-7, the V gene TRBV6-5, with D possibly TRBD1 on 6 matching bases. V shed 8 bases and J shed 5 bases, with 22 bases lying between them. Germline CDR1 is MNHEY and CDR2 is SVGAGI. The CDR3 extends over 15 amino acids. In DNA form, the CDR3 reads TGTGCCAGCCAACCCCGGGACACCCCCGACCACGAGCAGTACTTC. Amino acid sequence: CASQPRDTPDHEQYF.

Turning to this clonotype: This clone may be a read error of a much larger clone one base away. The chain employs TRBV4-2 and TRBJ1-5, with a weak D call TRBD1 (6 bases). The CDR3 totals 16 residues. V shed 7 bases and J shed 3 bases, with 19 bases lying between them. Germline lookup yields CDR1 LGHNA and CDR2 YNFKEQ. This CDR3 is CASNPRTDRDNQPQHF. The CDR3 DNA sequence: TGTGCCAGCAACCCCCGGACAGATCGGGACAATCAGCCCCAGCATTTT.

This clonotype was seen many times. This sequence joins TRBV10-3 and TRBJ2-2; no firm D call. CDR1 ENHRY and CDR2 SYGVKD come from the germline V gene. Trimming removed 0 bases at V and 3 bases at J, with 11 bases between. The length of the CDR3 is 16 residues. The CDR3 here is CAISESEISYTGELFF. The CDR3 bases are TGTGCCATCAGTGAGTCAGAAATTTCCTACACCGGGGAGCTGTTTTTT.

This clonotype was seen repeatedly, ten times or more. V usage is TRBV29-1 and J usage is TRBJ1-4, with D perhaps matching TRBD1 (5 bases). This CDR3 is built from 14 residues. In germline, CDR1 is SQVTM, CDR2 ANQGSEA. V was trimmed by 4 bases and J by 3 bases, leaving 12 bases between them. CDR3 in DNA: TGCAGCGTTGGGGGGTCGGGCTCTAATGAAAAACTGTTTTTT. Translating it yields CSVGGSGSNEKLFF.

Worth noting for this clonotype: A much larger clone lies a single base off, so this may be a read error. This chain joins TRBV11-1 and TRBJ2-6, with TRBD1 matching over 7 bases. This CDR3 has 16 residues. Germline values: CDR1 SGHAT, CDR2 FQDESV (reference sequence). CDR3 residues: CACSLARGPGANVLTF. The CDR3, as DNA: TGTGCCTGCAGCTTAGCGAGGGGGCCTGGGGCCAACGTCCTGACTTTC. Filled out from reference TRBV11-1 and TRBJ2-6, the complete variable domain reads EAEVAQSPRYKITEKSQAVAFWCDPISGHATLYWYRQILGQGPELLVQFQDESVVDDSQLPKDRFSAERLKGVDSTLKIQPAELGDSAMYLCACSLARGPGANVLTFGAGSRLTVL.

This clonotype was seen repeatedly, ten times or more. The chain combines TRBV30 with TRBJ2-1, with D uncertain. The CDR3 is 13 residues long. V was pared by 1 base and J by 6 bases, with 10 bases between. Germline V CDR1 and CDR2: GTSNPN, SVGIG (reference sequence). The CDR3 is CAWSESRSNEQFF. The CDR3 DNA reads TGTGCCTGGAGTGAAAGCAGATCCAATGAGCAGTTCTTC. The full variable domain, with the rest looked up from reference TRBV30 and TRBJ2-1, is SQTIHQWPATLVQPVGSPLSLECTVEGTSNPNLYWYRQAAGRGLQLLFYSVGIGQISSEVPQNLSASRPQDRQFILSSKKLLLSDSGFYLCAWSESRSNEQFFGPGTRLTVL.

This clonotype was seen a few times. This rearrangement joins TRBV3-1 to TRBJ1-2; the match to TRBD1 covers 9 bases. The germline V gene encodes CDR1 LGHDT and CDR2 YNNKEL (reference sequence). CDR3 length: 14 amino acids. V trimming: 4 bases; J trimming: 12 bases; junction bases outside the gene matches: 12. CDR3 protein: CASSPQGTGPVHTF. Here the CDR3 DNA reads TGTGCCAGCAGCCCCCAGGGGACAGGGCCTGTCCACACCTTC. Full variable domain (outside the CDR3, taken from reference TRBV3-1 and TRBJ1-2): DTAVSQTPKYLVTQMGNDKSIKCEQNLGHDTMYWYKQDSKKFLKIMFSYNNKELIINETVPNRFSPKSPDKAHLNLHINSLELGDSAVYFCASSPQGTGPVHTFGSGTRLTVV.

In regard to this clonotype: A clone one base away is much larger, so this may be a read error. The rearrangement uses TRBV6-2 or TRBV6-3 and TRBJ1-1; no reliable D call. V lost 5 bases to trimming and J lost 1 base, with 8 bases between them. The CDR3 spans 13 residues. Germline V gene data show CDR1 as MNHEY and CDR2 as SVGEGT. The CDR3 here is CASSVSRNTEAFF. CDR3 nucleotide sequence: TGTGCCAGCAGTGTAAGCCGGAACACTGAAGCTTTCTTT.

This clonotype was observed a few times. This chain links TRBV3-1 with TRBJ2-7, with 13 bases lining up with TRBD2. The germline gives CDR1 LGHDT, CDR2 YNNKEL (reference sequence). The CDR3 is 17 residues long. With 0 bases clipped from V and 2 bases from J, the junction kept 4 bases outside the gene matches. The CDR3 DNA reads TGTGCCAGCAGCCAAGACATCACTAGCGGGGGGGCCTACGAGCAGTACTTC. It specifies CASSQDITSGGAYEQYF.

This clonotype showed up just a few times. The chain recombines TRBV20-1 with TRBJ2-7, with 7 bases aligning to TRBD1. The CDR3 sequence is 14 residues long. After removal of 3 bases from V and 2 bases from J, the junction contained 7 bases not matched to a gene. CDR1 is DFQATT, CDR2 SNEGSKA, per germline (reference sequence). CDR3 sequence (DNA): TGCAGTGCTAGTTTGGGACAGCATACCTACGAGCAGTACTTC. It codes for CSASLGQHTYEQYF.

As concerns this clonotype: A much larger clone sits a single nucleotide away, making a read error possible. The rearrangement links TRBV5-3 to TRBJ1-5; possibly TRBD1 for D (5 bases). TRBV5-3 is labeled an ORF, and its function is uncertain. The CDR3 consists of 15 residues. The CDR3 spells CASSLAGGGDQPQHF. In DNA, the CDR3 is TGTGCCAGCAGCTTGGCCGGGGGGGGTGATCAGCCCCAGCATTTT.

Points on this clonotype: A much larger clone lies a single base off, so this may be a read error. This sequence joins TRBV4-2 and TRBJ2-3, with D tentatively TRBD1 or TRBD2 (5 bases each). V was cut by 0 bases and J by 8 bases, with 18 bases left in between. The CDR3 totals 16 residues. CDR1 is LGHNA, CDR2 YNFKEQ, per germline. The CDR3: CASSQDRELVFSTQYF. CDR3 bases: TGTGCCAGCAGCCAAGACAGGGAACTAGTCTTTAGTACGCAGTATTTT.

The CDR3 bases are TGCAGTGGCAGGAGCCGGGACTCCGCGCCATACAATGAGCAGTTCTTC. Its protein is CSGRSRDSAPYNEQFF. The rearrangement joins TRBV20-1 to TRBJ2-1; perhaps TRBD2 as D (6 bases). This CDR3 is 16 amino acids long. Germline CDR1 reads DFQATT; CDR2 reads SNEGSKA (reference sequence). Trimming stripped 7 bases from V and 4 bases from J, with 23 bases between.

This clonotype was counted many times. The CDR3 sequence: CASSPPGTGTYSNQPQHF. The CDR3 nucleotides read TGTGCCAGCAGTCCGCCCGGGACAGGAACCTATAGCAATCAGCCCCAGCATTTT. The chain joins TRBV7-8 to TRBJ1-5; 8 nucleotides align to TRBD1. This CDR3 has 18 residues. The V segment lost 6 bases and the J segment 0 bases; nucleotides outside the gene matches: 13. Germline V CDR1 and CDR2: SGHVS, FQNEAQ.

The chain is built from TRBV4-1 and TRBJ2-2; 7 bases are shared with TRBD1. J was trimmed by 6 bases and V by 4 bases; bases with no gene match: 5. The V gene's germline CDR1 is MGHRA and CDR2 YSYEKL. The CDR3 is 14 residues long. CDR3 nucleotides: TGCGCCAGCAGCCCATCACAGGGGCCCGGGGAGCTGTTTTTT. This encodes CASSPSQGPGELFF.

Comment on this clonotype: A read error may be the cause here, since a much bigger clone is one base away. DNA for the CDR3: TGTGCCAGCAGTTACTCGGCGACAGGGAACACTGAAGCTTCCTTT. This gives the protein CASSYSATGNTEASF. The rearrangement links TRBV6-5 to TRBJ1-1; 7 bases agree with TRBD1. The CDR3 contains 15 residues. Germline values: CDR1 MNHEY, CDR2 SVGAGI.